Listed here are 27 T cell receptor beta chains from one sample, sequenced in a study of control samples from healthy donors and cancer patients. Profiling relied on immunoSEQ multiplex PCR, and the TCRdb table lists in-frame clones only, not all of them. The sample yields 130,000 or so clones, around 94% seen once. Sequenced material: blood. Receptors were obtained from a middle-aged man in good health.

This clone occurred once. This chain connects TRBV5-1 to TRBJ1-2; perhaps TRBD1 as D (5 bases). The CDR3 has 14 amino acids. V was pared by 5 bases and J by 8 bases, with 19 bases between. The germline V gene has CDR1 SGHRS and CDR2 YFSETQ. CDR3 coding DNA: TGCGCCAGCAGTGACACAGGATCTCGGGACGGCTACACCTTC. The encoded protein is CASSDTGSRDGYTF.

The chain employs TRBV10-3 and TRBJ2-5; D is unclear. Trimming removed 4 bases at V and 2 bases at J, with 5 bases between. Looked up from germline, CDR1 is ENHRY and CDR2 is SYGVKD. This CDR3 comprises 12 residues. The CDR3 DNA is TGTGCCATCAGTGTGGATCAAGAGACCCAGTACTTC. This translates into CAISVDQETQYF.

V is TRBV29-1 and J is TRBJ2-2; either TRBD1 or TRBD2 may supply D (6 bases each). Germline lookup yields CDR1 SQVTM and CDR2 ANQGSEA. The CDR3 extends over 13 amino acids. Between the trimmed V and J ends, which lost 5 bases and 7 bases, there was a span of 14 bases. CDR3 sequence: CSVNPGAGGELFF. CDR3 in DNA: TGCAGCGTTAATCCGGGGGCCGGCGGGGAGCTGTTTTTT.

The chain couples TRBV5-1 to TRBJ2-5; 7 bases align to TRBD1. The CDR3 has 13 amino acids. Trimming removed 3 bases from V and 5 bases from J; junction bases left unmatched: 4. Germline assignment: CDR1 SGHRS and CDR2 YFSETQ. The CDR3 region has the DNA TGCGCCAGCAGCTCGGACAGGCTTGAGACCCAGTACTTC. Its protein product is CASSSDRLETQYF.

V and J are TRBV7-9 and TRBJ1-1, with D maybe TRBD1 (5 bases). The V end lost 8 bases, the J end lost 5 bases, and 12 bases lay between the germline ends. This CDR3 is 12 amino acids long. Germline V gene sequence: CDR1 SEHNR, CDR2 FQNEAQ (reference sequence). Written as DNA, the CDR3 is TGTGCCAGCTCCGAAAGGGGAACTGAAGCTTTCTTT. It yields the protein CASSERGTEAFF.

This clone was counted once. The chain has TRBV19 and TRBJ1-1; D may be TRBD1 (5 bases). V lost 6 bases and J lost 5, with 13 bases in between. Germline values: CDR1 LNHDA, CDR2 SQIVND (reference sequence). The length of the CDR3 is 13 residues. The CDR3 bases are TGTGCCAGTAGCAGAATCAGGGAGACTGAAGCTTTCTTT. It is translated as CASSRIRETEAFF.

This clone was seen a single time. The chain has TRBV7-9 and TRBJ1-6; 7 nucleotides match TRBD1. There are 14 residues in the CDR3. The J segment lost 9 bases and the V segment lost 3 bases, leaving 5 bases of the junction unmatched. CDR1 and CDR2 from the germline V gene are SEHNR and FQNEAQ (reference sequence). CDR3 bases: TGTGCCAGCAGCTTTACAGGGGTTGGTTCACCCCTCCACTTT. Translation: CASSFTGVGSPLHF. The whole variable domain, remainder taken from reference TRBV7-9 and TRBJ1-6, is DTGVSQNPRHKITKRGQNVTFRCDPISEHNRLYWYRQTLGQGPEFLTYFQNEAQLEKSRLLSDRFSAERPKGSFSTLEIQRTEQGDSAMYLCASSFTGVGSPLHFGNGTRLTVT.

The chain uses TRBV18 and TRBJ2-7; 9 bases agree with TRBD2. The J segment lost 1 base and the V segment lost 2 bases, leaving 3 bases of the junction unmatched. Germline V CDR1 and CDR2: KGHSH, LQKENI. The CDR3 runs 15 residues. Here the CDR3 reads CASSPLSGGSYEQYF. CDR3 nucleotide sequence: TGTGCCAGCTCACCATTAAGCGGGGGGTCCTACGAGCAGTACTTC.

J is TRBJ1-1 and V is TRBV7-3, with TRBD1 matching 7 bases. The trim removed 6 bases at V and 1 base at J, leaving 5 bases unmatched. Germline assignment: CDR1 SGHTA and CDR2 FQGTGA. CDR3 size: 14 residues. CDR3 loop: CASRYTGENTEAFF. DNA of the CDR3: TGTGCCAGCAGGTATACAGGGGAGAACACTGAAGCTTTCTTT.

V gene TRBV6-2 or TRBV6-3 combines with J gene TRBJ2-1; D possibly corresponds to TRBD2 (5 bases). The CDR3 has 14 amino acids. From germline, CDR1 is MNHEY and CDR2 SVGEGT. Trimming took 6 bases from V and 10 from J, leaving 19 bases between them. CDR3 nucleotides: TGTGCCAGCAGCCCCCTAAGAGAGTCGGGGGAGCAGTTCTTC. It codes for CASSPLRESGEQFF.

The chain employs TRBV3-1 (or the pseudogene TRBV3-2) and TRBJ2-1; D is ambiguous. The V gene's germline CDR1 is LGHDT and CDR2 YNNKEL (reference sequence). The CDR3 sequence is 13 residues long. Trimming left V 3 bases short and J 9 bases short, with 12 bases between. This CDR3 is CASSQAATGEQFF. The CDR3 nucleotides are TGTGCCAGCAGCCAGGCGGCTACGGGTGAGCAGTTCTTC.

The rearrangement links TRBV9 to TRBJ2-7; no firm D call. V was shortened by 3 bases and J by 0 bases, with 19 bases between the two germline ends. The germline gives CDR1 SGDLS, CDR2 YYNGEE. The CDR3 loop spans 17 amino acids. The CDR3 nucleotides read TGTGCCAGCAGCGGCCGACTTACTGACGGTTCCTCCTACGAGCAGTACTTC. It is translated as CASSGRLTDGSSYEQYF. The full variable domain, rest sourced from reference TRBV9 and TRBJ2-7, is DSGVTQTPKHLITATGQRVTLRCSPRSGDLSVYWYQQSLDQGLQFLIQYYNGEERAKGNILERFSAQQFPDLHSELNLSSLELGDSALYFCASSGRLTDGSSYEQYFGPGTRLTVT.

V gene TRBV4-1 combines with J gene TRBJ1-6, with 9 bases aligning to TRBD1. This CDR3 comprises 17 residues. The ends lost 0 bases at V and 9 bases at J; junction bases unmatched: 9. Germline V gives CDR1 MGHRA, CDR2 YSYEKL. Written as DNA, the CDR3 is TGCGCCAGCAGCCAAGAACCCCCCCGGGACAGGGTTTCACCCCTCCACTTT. Encoded protein: CASSQEPPRDRVSPLHF.

The J gene is TRBJ2-3, the V gene TRBV5-5; D not resolved. CDR1 SGHKS and CDR2 YYEKEE come from the germline V gene (reference sequence). The CDR3 loop spans 12 amino acids. V lost 0 bases and J lost 2, with 1 base in between. In DNA form, the CDR3 reads TGTGCCAGCAGCTTGGACACAGATACGCAGTATTTT. Translating gives CASSLDTDTQYF.

V usage is TRBV7-7 and J usage is TRBJ1-1; D is ambiguous. Trimming cost V 11 bases and J 0 bases, with 10 bases left between them. The germline V gene encodes CDR1 SSHAT and CDR2 FNYEAQ (reference sequence). The CDR3 is 12 amino acids. For the CDR3, the DNA is TGTGCCCCCGGGCCCTTGAACACTGAAGCTTTCTTT. Translation: CAPGPLNTEAFF.

As regards this clone: The junction does not match germline at one end; this may be a read error. The chain combines TRBV9 with TRBJ2-1; D call uncertain. CDR1 is SGDLS and CDR2 is YYNGEE in the germline V gene. The CDR3 contains 15 residues. In DNA form, the CDR3 reads TGTGCCAGCAGCCCCCAGGATGCGGCCTACCATGAGCAGTTCTTC. Translating gives CASSPQDAAYHEQFF.

The gene calls are TRBV21-1 and TRBJ1-5. TRBV21-1 is a pseudogene segment. The CDR3 consists of 24 residues. CDR3 DNA sequence: TGTGCCAGCAGCAAAAATTCGGGAGGGTTTCGCCAGGGGGCGCTGGGTAAAAGCAATCAGCCCCAGCATTTT. Translated, it gives CASSKNSGGFRQGALGKSNQPQHF.

The V call is TRBV9, the J call TRBJ2-3; D gene unclear. Germline values: CDR1 SGDLS, CDR2 YYNGEE. The CDR3 consists of 15 residues. The V and J ends lost 1 base and 5 bases respectively, with 14 bases between them. The CDR3 spells CASSVPRSLGDTQYF. The CDR3 DNA reads as TGTGCCAGCAGCGTACCCCGCTCCCTCGGAGATACGCAGTATTTT.

The V and J genes are TRBV6-5 and TRBJ2-5; D call uncertain. This CDR3 contains 15 residues. Germline values: CDR1 MNHEY, CDR2 SVGAGI. V was pared by 4 bases and J by 0 bases, with 12 bases between. Written as DNA, the CDR3 is TGTGCCAGCAGTTCCTTAAGACTCAACCAAGAGACCCAGTACTTC. This gives the protein CASSSLRLNQETQYF.

The gene calls are TRBV28 and TRBJ2-2; D might be TRBD2 (7 bases). Trimming shortened V by 4 bases and J by 0 bases, and 15 bases separated the two germline ends. This CDR3 region has 17 residues. Germline V gene data show CDR1 as MDHEN and CDR2 as SYDVKM. The CDR3 nucleotides read TGTGCCAGCAGTTCAGTACGGGGGGCGCCGAACACCGGGGAGCTGTTTTTT. It translates to CASSSVRGAPNTGELFF. Together with reference TRBV28 and TRBJ2-2, the CDR3 gives the full variable domain: DVKVTQSSRYLVKRTGEKVFLECVQDMDHENMFWYRQDPGLGLRLIYFSYDVKMKEKGDIPEGYSVSREKKERFSLILESASTNQTSMYLCASSSVRGAPNTGELFFGEGSRLTVL.

V usage is TRBV27 and J usage is TRBJ1-5; D is undetermined. Per the germline V gene, CDR1 is MNHEY and CDR2 is SMNVEV (reference sequence). Trimming removed 1 base at V and 6 bases at J, with 4 bases between. The CDR3 consists of 12 residues. The CDR3: CASSLFSQPQHF. DNA for the CDR3: TGTGCCAGCAGTTTATTTAGTCAGCCCCAGCATTTT.

This clone was observed once. The chain links TRBV18 to TRBJ1-1; D remains ambiguous. V was clipped by 0 bases and J by 1 base, with 6 bases between them. Germline V gene data show CDR1 as KGHSH and CDR2 as LQKENI. The CDR3 runs 14 residues. CDR3 region: CASSPPAGNTEAFF. CDR3 DNA: TGTGCCAGCTCACCACCGGCAGGGAACACTGAAGCTTTCTTT.

The chain employs TRBV15 and TRBJ1-3; a weak D match, TRBD1 (5 bases). CDR1 and CDR2 from the germline V gene are LNHNV and YYDKDF (reference sequence). The CDR3 spans 13 residues. The V gene lost 4 bases and the J gene lost 4 bases, with 8 bases spanning the gap. The CDR3 coding sequence is TGTGCCACCAGCACTAGACAGGGAAACACCATATATTTT. Amino acids: CATSTRQGNTIYF.

The J gene is TRBJ2-3, the V gene TRBV5-4, with a tentative D call TRBD2 (5 bases). The V and J ends lost 3 bases and 10 bases respectively, with 15 bases between them. The CDR3 extends over 13 amino acids. CDR1 SGHNT and CDR2 YYREEE come from the germline V gene (reference sequence). CDR3 region: CASSSGMEWAQYF. CDR3 DNA: TGTGCCAGCAGCTCGGGGATGGAATGGGCGCAGTATTTT.

The rearrangement links TRBV5-1 to TRBJ2-7; 13 bases align to TRBD2. This CDR3 has 17 amino acids. Germline trimming cut 6 bases from V and 3 bases from J; bases unmatched to any gene: 12. CDR1 is SGHRS, CDR2 YFSETQ, per germline. CDR3 in DNA: TGCGCCAGCAACCTTGGAACTAGCGGGGGGGCCGGCTACGAGCAGTACTTC. Encoded protein: CASNLGTSGGAGYEQYF.

The rearrangement uses TRBV9 and TRBJ2-7; 10 bases are a match to TRBD2. Germline V gene sequence: CDR1 SGDLS, CDR2 YYNGEE. V shed 4 bases, J shed 0 bases, and the junction held 7 bases outside the gene matches. The CDR3 covers 16 residues. CDR3 coding DNA: TGTGCCAGCAGCCCTAGACTAGCGGGCGCCTCCTACGAGCAGTACTTC. Translating gives CASSPRLAGASYEQYF.

The chain uses TRBV7-3 and TRBJ2-1; 7 bases map to TRBD1. V lost 6 bases, J lost 7 bases, and 12 bases stayed unmatched. Germline lookup yields CDR1 SGHTA and CDR2 FQGTGA. The CDR3 covers 15 residues. Written as DNA, the CDR3 is TGTGCCAGCAGTTCCACAGGGGTCGGGCGAAATGAGCAGTTCTTC. Encoded protein: CASSSTGVGRNEQFF.